The rows below give T cell receptor beta chains drawn from one sample of a study of vaccination and CD4 T cells after COVID-19. Their recognized antigens are unknown. TCRdb itself ran the PCR reads through MiXCR, one entry per CDR3 protein. This table holds roughly 8,700 distinct CDR3 sequences, under 60% found once. Sequenced input: CD4+ T cells from blood, cultured in vitro. The receptors stem from a human donor in good health. CDR3s include the opening cysteine and the closing phenylalanine or tryptophan. The D gene is left open where the match is weak. The size field is filled for only some rows; it gives once, few, many or a size class.

d_gene | j_gene | len | v_gene | abundance | CDR3aa | CDR3nt
- | TRBJ2-1 | 14 | TRBV5-1 | - | CASTLPGSYNEQFF | TGCGCCAGCACTCTCCCGGGATCCTACAATGAGCAGTTCTTC
TRBD1 | TRBJ1-1 | 15 | TRBV2 | few | CASSRSGQGFTEAFF | TGTGCCAGCAGCAGATCCGGACAGGGGTTCACTGAAGCTTTCTTT
- | TRBJ1-1 | 15 | TRBV6-5 | - | CASSYPRQGGTEAFF | TGTGCCAGCAGTTACCCGCGGCAGGGAGGGACTGAAGCTTTCTTT
- | TRBJ2-7 | 16 | TRBV7-2 | once | CASSFFGVISSYEQYF | TGTGCCAGCAGCTTTTTCGGTGTTATCAGCTCCTACGAGCAGTACTTC
TRBD2 | TRBJ2-2 | 14 | TRBV4-1 | few | CASSRSGGTGELFF | TGCGCCAGCAGCCGCTCGGGGGGCACCGGGGAGCTGTTTTTT
TRBD1 | TRBJ1-3 | 13 | TRBV7-8 | - | CASSLGQGGTIYF | TGTGCCAGCAGCTTAGGACAGGGAGGCACCATATATTTT
TRBD1 | TRBJ1-6 | 18 | TRBV20-1 | - | CSANFPRTGSSYNSPLHF | TGCAGTGCTAACTTTCCCAGGACAGGAAGCTCCTATAATTCACCCCTCCACTTT
TRBD2 | TRBJ2-1 | 16 | TRBV20-1 | - | CSASKSGGPSYNEQFF | TGCAGTGCTAGTAAATCGGGAGGGCCCTCGTACAATGAGCAGTTCTTC
TRBD1 | TRBJ1-2 | 15 | TRBV28 | - | CASSFADRGLFGYTF | TGTGCCAGCAGTTTCGCGGACAGGGGACTGTTTGGCTACACCTTC
TRBD1 | TRBJ1-3 | 18 | TRBV7-6 | - | CASSSPPGQEVTGNTIYF | TGTGCCAGCAGCTCTCCCCCGGGACAGGAGGTTACTGGAAACACCATATATTTT
- | TRBJ1-5 | 18 | TRBV5-1 | medium-sized | CASSLEPRGANSNQPQHF | TGCGCCAGCAGCTTGGAGCCAAGGGGGGCTAATAGCAATCAGCCCCAGCATTTT
- | TRBJ2-7 | 16 | TRBV20-1 | - | CSASSWGMGGSYEQYF | TGCAGTGCTAGTTCCTGGGGTATGGGGGGCTCCTACGAGCAGTACTTC